These 22 T cell receptor beta chains were all obtained from the same sample, sequenced in a study of cytomegalovirus exposure and HLA in healthy donors. TCRdb's copy holds only in-frame clones and misses some; the assay was immunoSEQ multiplex PCR. The table lists some 240,000 clones, approximately 87% of them singletons. The sequencing input was PBMCs. The source of these receptors is a woman in her late teens or twenties in good health and CMV-seronegative.

The V gene is TRBV5-1, the J gene TRBJ2-3, with a possible D match to TRBD2 (6 bases). Germline V gene lookup returns CDR1 SGHRS and CDR2 YFSETQ. This CDR3 spans 14 amino acids. With 7 bases removed from V and 1 base from J, the gap between germline ends came to 13 bases. CDR3 nucleotide sequence: TGCGCCAGCGGCGGGACGGGAGGCACAGATACGCAGTATTTT. Translation: CASGGTGGTDTQYF.

The chain combines TRBV30 with TRBJ1-3; D is possibly TRBD1 (6 bases). The CDR3 extends over 13 amino acids. V was clipped by 4 bases and J by 4 bases, with 11 bases between them. Germline V gene sequence: CDR1 GTSNPN, CDR2 SVGIG (reference sequence). As DNA, the CDR3 is TGTGCCTGGACCCCCGGGACAGGAAACACCATATATTTT. Residues: CAWTPGTGNTIYF.

This chain connects TRBV6-5 to TRBJ1-6; the D is unclear. Germline V gene sequence: CDR1 MNHEY, CDR2 SVGAGI. CDR3 length equals 15 residues. The V and J ends lost 0 bases and 9 bases respectively, with 12 bases between them. CDR3 sequence reads: CASSYSGPLGSPLHF. CDR3 nucleotides: TGTGCCAGCAGTTACTCCGGGCCCCTGGGTTCACCCCTCCACTTT.

The genes are TRBV27 and TRBJ1-1; TRBD1 is a possible D gene (6 bases). The germline V gene encodes CDR1 MNHEY and CDR2 SMNVEV (reference sequence). Trimming pared 7 bases from V and 4 bases from J, leaving 16 bases between. The CDR3 spans 14 residues. This chain's CDR3 is CASNQGGGLTEAFF. The DNA for the CDR3 is TGTGCCAGCAATCAGGGCGGGGGCCTCACTGAAGCTTTCTTT.

The CDR3 coding sequence is TGCGCCAGCAGCCAGACCGCCGTGGTAGCGGGAGTCACAGATACGCAGTATTTT. Protein sequence: CASSQTAVVAGVTDTQYF. The chain carries TRBV4-1 and TRBJ2-3; 9 bases are shared with TRBD2. V lost 3 bases and J lost 2; bases outside the gene matches: 12. This CDR3 has 18 residues. Looked up from germline, CDR1 is MGHRA and CDR2 is YSYEKL.

The chain employs TRBV27 and TRBJ1-5; 7 bases agree with TRBD1. The CDR3 covers 14 residues. The junction had 8 bases not matched to a gene; V was cut back by 6 bases and J by 6 bases. Germline assignment: CDR1 MNHEY and CDR2 SMNVEV (reference sequence). CDR3 nucleotide sequence: TGTGCCAGCAGCCCCCAGGGGGGCGGTCAGCCCCAGCATTTT. The encoded protein is CASSPQGGGQPQHF.

This chain links TRBV6-5 with TRBJ2-1; tentatively, D is TRBD1 (5 bases). Germline CDR1 and CDR2: MNHEY and SVGAGI. CDR3 length: 15 amino acids. V was pared by 3 bases and J by 4 bases, with 13 bases between. CDR3 region: CASSYAPGSYNEQFF. The CDR3 DNA follows: TGTGCCAGCAGTTATGCCCCAGGGTCATACAATGAGCAGTTCTTC.

This clone is a singleton in its sample. The J gene is TRBJ2-5, the V gene TRBV28; D unclear. Germline loops: CDR1 MDHEN, CDR2 SYDVKM. The CDR3 consists of 10 residues. V was cut by 11 bases and J by 5 bases, with 9 bases left in between. The chain's CDR3 is CAGEGETQYF. The CDR3 DNA is TGTGCCGGGGAAGGGGAGACCCAGTACTTC.

This chain joins TRBV5-4 and TRBJ2-7; D not certain. This CDR3 region has 13 residues. Trimming cost V 0 bases and J 0 bases, with 4 bases left between them. Germline CDR1 SGHNT, CDR2 YYREEE (reference sequence). The CDR3 protein is CASSLDHSYEQYF. CDR3 bases: TGTGCCAGCAGCTTGGACCACTCCTACGAGCAGTACTTC.

This sequence joins TRBV5-1 and TRBJ1-2; D not resolved. The germline V gene has CDR1 SGHRS and CDR2 YFSETQ. V lost 4 bases to trimming and J lost 3 bases, with 13 bases between them. This CDR3 is 14 amino acids long. The CDR3 DNA follows: TGCGCCAGCAGCGTAGAGTCAGGACACTATGGCTACACCTTC. This sequence encodes CASSVESGHYGYTF.

The chain employs TRBV15 and TRBJ2-4; 7 positions match TRBD1. Germline CDR1 and CDR2: LNHNV and YYDKDF (reference sequence). There are 14 residues in the CDR3. The ends lost 5 bases at V and 6 bases at J; junction bases unmatched: 7. CDR3 DNA: TGTGCCACCAGCGACCGGACAGGCCGAAACATTCAGTACTTC. It yields the protein CATSDRTGRNIQYF.

This chain joins TRBV4-2 and TRBJ1-3; TRBD1 aligns across 8 bases. CDR3 length: 17 residues. Germline V gene lookup returns CDR1 LGHNA and CDR2 YNFKEQ. J lost 4 bases, V lost 5 bases, and 13 bases had no gene match. The CDR3 sequence is CASSEPAGGQEGNTIYF. The DNA of the CDR3 is TGTGCCAGCAGCGAACCCGCTGGGGGACAGGAGGGAAACACCATATATTTT.

This clone has more than one count but fewer than ten. This sample also contains other DNA sequences that code for the same CDR3. This rearrangement joins TRBV18 to TRBJ2-7; D ambiguous. Trimming removed 1 base at V and 4 bases at J, with 2 bases between. Germline CDR1 KGHSH, CDR2 LQKENI. The CDR3 sequence is 11 residues long. The CDR3 DNA sequence: TGTGCCAGCTCACCACAGTACGAGCAGTACTTC. Translating it yields CASSPQYEQYF.

This chain uses TRBV6-1 with TRBJ2-3; no reliable D call. The V gene lost 4 bases and the J gene lost 2 bases, with 4 bases spanning the gap. The CDR3 extends over 12 amino acids. Germline V gene data show CDR1 as MNHNS and CDR2 as SASEGT. The CDR3 DNA is TGTGCCAGCAGTGCCATCACAGATACGCAGTATTTT. Encoded protein: CASSAITDTQYF.

This chain joins TRBV2 and TRBJ2-1; a weak D match, TRBD2 (6 bases). Germline V gives CDR1 SNHLY, CDR2 FYNNEI. V was clipped by 8 bases and J by 9 bases, with 20 bases between them. The length of the CDR3 is 14 residues. The CDR3 protein is CASAGQGYVTEQFF. In DNA form, the CDR3 reads TGTGCCAGCGCGGGGCAGGGTTATGTAACTGAGCAGTTCTTC.

CDR3 residues: CASRLQGYTEAFF. CDR3 nucleotides: TGCGCCAGCAGGTTGCAGGGGTACACTGAAGCTTTCTTT. The V gene is TRBV5-1, the J gene TRBJ1-1, with D possibly matching TRBD1 (6 bases). The CDR3 runs to 13 residues. Germline values: CDR1 SGHRS, CDR2 YFSETQ. Trimming pared 5 bases from V and 3 bases from J, leaving 11 bases between. Together with reference TRBV5-1 and TRBJ1-1, the CDR3 gives the full variable domain: KAGVTQTPRYLIKTRGQQVTLSCSPISGHRSVSWYQQTPGQGLQFLFEYFSETQRNKGNFPGRFSGRQFSNSRSEMNVSTLELGDSALYLCASRLQGYTEAFFGQGTRLTVV.

Worth noting for this clone: The identical CDR3 is also encoded by other nucleotide sequences in the sample. The chain links TRBV5-1 to TRBJ1-2; 9 bases are shared with TRBD1. The V gene's germline CDR1 is SGHRS and CDR2 YFSETQ. V shed 0 bases, J shed 1 base, and the junction held 1 base outside the gene matches. The length of the CDR3 is 15 residues. In DNA, the CDR3 is TGCGCCAGCAGCTTGGGGGACAGGGATAACTATGGCTACACCTTC. Protein product: CASSLGDRDNYGYTF.

The rearrangement joins TRBV20-1 to TRBJ2-3; D perhaps matches TRBD2 (5 bases). There are 11 residues in the CDR3. Germline CDR1 is DFQATT and CDR2 is SNEGSKA (reference sequence). With 3 bases removed from V and 9 bases from J, the gap between germline ends came to 10 bases. In DNA form, the CDR3 reads TGCAGTGCTAGTGAGGGTAGCACGCAGTATTTT. Its translation: CSASEGSTQYF.

In its sample, this clone was seen once. The V and J genes are TRBV28 and TRBJ2-7, with TRBD2 matching over 9 bases. The V gene's germline CDR1 is MDHEN and CDR2 SYDVKM. J was trimmed by 2 bases and V by 8 bases; bases with no gene match: 7. This CDR3 contains 14 residues. CDR3: CASGWTSAAYEQYF. Written as DNA, the CDR3 is TGTGCCAGCGGCTGGACTAGCGCGGCCTACGAGCAGTACTTC. The complete variable domain, with remaining parts taken from reference TRBV28 and TRBJ2-7, reads DVKVTQSSRYLVKRTGEKVFLECVQDMDHENMFWYRQDPGLGLRLIYFSYDVKMKEKGDIPEGYSVSREKKERFSLILESASTNQTSMYLCASGWTSAAYEQYFGPGTRLTVT.

J is TRBJ1-4 and V is TRBV13; D not resolved. Germline CDR1 reads PRHDT; CDR2 reads FYEKMQ (reference sequence). V dropped 0 bases and J dropped 11 bases, with 7 bases sitting between them. The CDR3 loop spans 12 amino acids. Written as DNA, the CDR3 is TGTGCCAGCAGCTTAGGGCAGTCGAAACTGTTTTTT. This sequence encodes CASSLGQSKLFF.

V usage is TRBV6-5 and J usage is TRBJ1-2; a possible D gene is TRBD1 (5 bases). Per germline, CDR1 MNHEY and CDR2 SVGAGI. Between the trimmed V and J ends, which lost 4 bases and 4 bases, there was a span of 7 bases. The length of the CDR3 is 12 residues. The CDR3 sequence is CASSSGLYGYTF. CDR3 coding DNA: TGTGCCAGCAGTTCAGGGCTCTATGGCTACACCTTC.

This chain uses TRBV6-6 with TRBJ2-1; 8 bases align to TRBD1. Trimming cost V 5 bases and J 8 bases; bases outside gene matches: 8. Germline V CDR1 and CDR2: MNHNY, SVGAGI (reference sequence). CDR3 length: 14 residues. The CDR3 protein is CASSPQSGGHEQFF. For the CDR3, the DNA is TGTGCCAGCAGTCCCCAATCAGGGGGCCATGAGCAGTTCTTC.